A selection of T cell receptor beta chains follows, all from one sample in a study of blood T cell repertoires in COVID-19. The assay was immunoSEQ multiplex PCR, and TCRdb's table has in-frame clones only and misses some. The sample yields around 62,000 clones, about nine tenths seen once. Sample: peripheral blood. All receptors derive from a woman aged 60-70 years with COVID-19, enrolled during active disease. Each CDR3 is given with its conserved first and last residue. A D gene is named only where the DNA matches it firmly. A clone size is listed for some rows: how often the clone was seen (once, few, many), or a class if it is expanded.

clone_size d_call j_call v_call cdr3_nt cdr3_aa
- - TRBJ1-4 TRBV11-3 TGTGCCAGCAGCTTACGGGGGGGCGGAGAAAAACTGTTTTTT CASSLRGGGEKLFF
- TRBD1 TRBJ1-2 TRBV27 TGTGCCAGCAGTTTGGGTCAGGGGGCTGGCTACACCTTC CASSLGQGAGYTF
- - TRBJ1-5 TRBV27 TGTGCCAGCAGTCCGTGGACAGAGCAGCCCCAGCATTTT CASSPWTEQPQHF
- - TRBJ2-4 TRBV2 TGTGCCAGCACGGAGGGGGGGACGGGGTCCATTCAGTACTTC CASTEGGTGSIQYF
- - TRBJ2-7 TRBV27 TGTGCCAGCAGTTTACTCGGCAGGAATCACGAGCAGTACTTC CASSLLGRNHEQYF
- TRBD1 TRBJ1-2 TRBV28 TGTGCCAGCAGTTTATTAGGGACAGGGGATGGCTACACCTTC CASSLLGTGDGYTF
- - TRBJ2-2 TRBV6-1 TGTGCCAGCAGTGAAGGGCACCCATACCATAACACCGGGGAGCTGTTTTTT CASSEGHPYHNTGELFF
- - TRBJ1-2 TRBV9 TGTGCCAGCAGCGTGTTCGGGGGTGACTATGGCTACACCTTC CASSVFGGDYGYTF
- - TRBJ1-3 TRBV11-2 TGTGCCAGCAGCTTAGATGGAAGAGGGACTACCTCTGGAAACACCATATATTTT CASSLDGRGTTSGNTIYF
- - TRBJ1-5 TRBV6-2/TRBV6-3 TGTGCCAGCAGTCCCTATAGCAATCAGCCCCAGCATTTT CASSPYSNQPQHF
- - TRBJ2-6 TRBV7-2 TGTGCCAGCAGCTCCCGGGTCCTCTCTGGGGCCAACGTCCTGACTTTC CASSSRVLSGANVLTF
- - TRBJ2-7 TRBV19 TGTGCCAGTGGGTTGGGGCGACCATATGACGAGCAGTACTTC CASGLGRPYDEQYF
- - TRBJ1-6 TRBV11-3 TGTGCCAGCAGCTGGTCAGGGCAAGATCTTAATTCACCCCTCCACTTT CASSWSGQDLNSPLHF
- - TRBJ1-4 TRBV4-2 TGTGCCAGCAGCCAAGTCTCGGTCGCAACTAATGAAAAACTGTTTTTT CASSQVSVATNEKLFF
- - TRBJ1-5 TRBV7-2 TGTGCCAGCAGCTTAACGGTTCAAATCGATCAGCCCCAGCATTTT CASSLTVQIDQPQHF
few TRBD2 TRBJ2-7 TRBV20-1 TGCAGTGCTAGTGAGACTAGCGGGGTGACCTACGAGCAGTACTTC CSASETSGVTYEQYF
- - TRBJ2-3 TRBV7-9 TGTGCCAGCAGCTTATATGTGGGAGAAGTCACAGATACGCAGTATTTT CASSLYVGEVTDTQYF
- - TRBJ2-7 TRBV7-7 TGTGCCAGCAGCTGGCGGGAAGGGTACGAGCAGTACTTC CASSWREGYEQYF
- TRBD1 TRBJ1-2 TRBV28 TGTGCCAGCAGTTCGGCCGGGACAGCGAACTATGGCTACACCTTC CASSSAGTANYGYTF
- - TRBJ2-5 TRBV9 TGTGCCAGCAGCCCGGGGGCAGGGGGGACCCAGTACTTC CASSPGAGGTQYF
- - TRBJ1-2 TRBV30 TGTGCCTGGACTCTCCCCGGGGGGTCTAACTATGGCTACACCTTC CAWTLPGGSNYGYTF
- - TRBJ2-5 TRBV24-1 TGTGCCACCAGGGGCCCGGGGAGCGAGACCCAGTACTTC CATRGPGSETQYF
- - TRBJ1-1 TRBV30 TGTGCCTGGCAGGAAGACACTGAAGCTTTCTTT CAWQEDTEAFF
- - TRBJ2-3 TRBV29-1 TGCAGCGTTTTACTCCCCAGGTACTCCACAGATACGCAGTATTTT CSVLLPRYSTDTQYF
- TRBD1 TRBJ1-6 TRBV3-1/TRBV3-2 TGTGCCAGCAGTCCCAGACAGGGTGACTCACCCCTCCACTTT CASSPRQGDSPLHF
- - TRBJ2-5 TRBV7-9 TGTGCCAGCAGCTTAGTAGTGGAGACCCAGTACTTC CASSLVVETQYF
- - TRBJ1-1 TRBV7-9 TGTGCCAGCAGCTCCTACTCCGCCGGGGTGCCTGAAGCTTTCTTT CASSSYSAGVPEAFF
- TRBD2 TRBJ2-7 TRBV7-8 TGTGCCAGCAGCCCCTGGACTAGCGGGTACGAGCAGTACTTC CASSPWTSGYEQYF
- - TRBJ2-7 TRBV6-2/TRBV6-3 TGTGCCAGCAGTCCCGTCTCCTACGAGCAGTACTTC CASSPVSYEQYF
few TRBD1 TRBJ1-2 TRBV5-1 TGCGCCAGCAGCTTTGGGACAGAAGGCTACACCTTC CASSFGTEGYTF
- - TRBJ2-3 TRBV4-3 TGCGCCAGCAGCCCAAGCGGCGGGTACGTTAGCACAGATACGCAGTATTTT CASSPSGGYVSTDTQYF
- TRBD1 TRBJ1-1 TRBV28 TGTGCCAGCAGTCCACTCGGACAGGGGGACACTGAAGCTTTCTTT CASSPLGQGDTEAFF
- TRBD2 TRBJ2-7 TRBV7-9 TGTGCCAGCAGTCCGGGGGGCTACGAGCAGTACTTC CASSPGGYEQYF
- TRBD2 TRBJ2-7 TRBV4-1 TGCGCCAGCAGCCAAGCTAGCGGGGGGACCTTATCCTACGAGCAGTACTTC CASSQASGGTLSYEQYF
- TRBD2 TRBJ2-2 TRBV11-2 TGTGCCAGCAGCCCAAGCGGGAGGGCCTCCGGGGAGCTGTTTTTT CASSPSGRASGELFF